The 29 T cell receptor beta chains in this list originate from one sample, sequenced in a study of T cell repertoires and Cas9 in healthy adults listed by TCRdb under 2018. Receptor libraries were prepared by the immunoSEQ multiplex PCR assay. TCRdb stores this immuneACCESS table with in-frame sequences only. Part of the clones is absent; in the studies checked, under half of the shortfall reflects unresolved V genes, and no reason is known for the rest. Across this sample there are tens of thousands of clones, with more than 80% seen only once. The ten largest clones add up to less than 2% of the sample. The sample comprised CD4+ effector T cells (CD127+, CD25-, CD137-, CD154-) from PBMCs; culture status not recorded. The receptors were gathered from a human donor in good health.

J is TRBJ2-3 and V is TRBV5-5; D gene unclear. The CDR3 extends over 14 amino acids. Looked up from germline, CDR1 is SGHKS and CDR2 is YYEKEE (reference sequence). V lost 1 base to trimming and J lost 0 bases, with 6 bases between them. CDR3: CASSLPGSTDTQYF. The DNA of the CDR3 is TGTGCCAGCAGCTTGCCGGGTAGCACAGATACGCAGTATTTT.

V is TRBV13 and J is TRBJ2-2, with D perhaps matching TRBD2 (5 bases). V dropped 2 bases and J dropped 1 base, with 8 bases sitting between them. Germline CDR1 reads PRHDT; CDR2 reads FYEKMQ (reference sequence). The CDR3 consists of 15 residues. CDR3 residues: CASSLTRENTGELFF. Written as DNA, the CDR3 is TGTGCCAGCAGCTTAACCCGGGAGAACACCGGGGAGCTGTTTTTT.

V is TRBV6-5 and J is TRBJ2-7, with 8 bases that match TRBD1. J lost 4 bases, V lost 7 bases, and 6 bases had no gene match. The CDR3 length is 13 residues. Germline-derived CDR1 and CDR2 are MNHEY and SVGAGI. CDR3 in DNA: TGTGCCAGCATAGCCGGGACAGGATACGAGCAGTACTTC. It specifies CASIAGTGYEQYF.

The J gene is TRBJ1-3, the V gene TRBV11-2, with 9 bases matching TRBD1. After removal of 5 bases from V and 2 bases from J, the junction contained 10 bases not matched to a gene. Germline-derived CDR1 and CDR2 are SGHAT and FQNNGV. The CDR3 covers 17 residues. The CDR3 DNA sequence: TGTGCCAGCAGCCCCCAGATCAGGACAGGGGCTGGAAACACCATATATTTT. Its protein product is CASSPQIRTGAGNTIYF.

The gene calls are TRBV11-1 and TRBJ1-6; D possibly corresponds to TRBD1 (5 bases). Germline V CDR1 and CDR2: SGHAT, FQDESV (reference sequence). This CDR3 is 15 amino acids long. Trimming removed 0 bases from V and 5 bases from J, with 8 bases in between. As DNA, the CDR3 is TGTGCCAGCAGCTTAGCAGGGGCTAATAATTCACCCCTCCACTTT. The encoded protein is CASSLAGANNSPLHF.

This chain joins TRBV6-1 and TRBJ2-7, with TRBD1 identical over 7 bases. The CDR3 is 12 residues long. Trimming took 5 bases from V and 6 from J; bases not matched to a gene: 4. Germline V gene data show CDR1 as MNHNS and CDR2 as SASEGT. The CDR3 DNA sequence: TGTGCCAGCAGTTTACAGGGGTCCGAGCAGTACTTC. Translation gives CASSLQGSEQYF.

This chain uses TRBV6-5 with TRBJ1-4; TRBD1 might be the D (6 bases). Deletions cut 5 bases from V and 7 bases from J, with 14 bases between. Germline V gene data show CDR1 as MNHEY and CDR2 as SVGAGI. The CDR3 covers 14 residues. DNA of the CDR3: TGTGCCAGCAGTCCAGACAGGAGGGGTGAAAAACTGTTTTTT. Translation gives CASSPDRRGEKLFF.

The chain carries TRBV29-1 and TRBJ1-3; 7 bases match TRBD1. Germline lookup yields CDR1 SQVTM and CDR2 ANQGSEA. V shed 2 bases and J 2 bases; nucleotides not matched to a gene: 3. The CDR3 has 14 residues. The DNA of the CDR3 is TGCAGCGTTGAACAAACAGGGGCTGGAAACACCATATATTTT. This translates into CSVEQTGAGNTIYF.

The chain recombines TRBV5-1 with TRBJ1-3, with 9 bases identical to TRBD1. CDR1 is SGHRS, CDR2 YFSETQ, per germline. This CDR3 has 15 residues. J gave up 4 bases and V 4 bases, and 6 bases lay outside the gene matches. DNA of the CDR3: TGCGCCAGCAGCCAAGGAGGGACAGGGGGAAACACCATATATTTT. Translation: CASSQGGTGGNTIYF.

The chain employs TRBV7-8 and TRBJ1-1; possible D gene TRBD1, 6 bases. The ends were cut back, 4 bases at V and 7 bases at J, with 16 bases in the middle. Germline assignment: CDR1 SGHVS and CDR2 FQNEAQ. The CDR3 length is 14 residues. CDR3: CASSYRTQGFEAFF. CDR3 coding DNA: TGTGCCAGCAGCTACCGCACCCAGGGGTTTGAAGCTTTCTTT.

The chain links TRBV7-8 to TRBJ1-5; 9 nucleotides line up with TRBD1. CDR1 SGHVS and CDR2 FQNEAQ come from the germline V gene. This CDR3 is built from 15 residues. Trimming took 1 base from V and 7 from J; bases not matched to a gene: 5. CDR3 residues: CASSLDTGGYQPQHF. DNA for the CDR3: TGTGCCAGCAGCTTAGACACAGGGGGCTACCAGCCCCAGCATTTT.

This chain joins TRBV10-3 and TRBJ1-6; 7 bases fit TRBD1. Germline assignment: CDR1 ENHRY and CDR2 SYGVKD. The CDR3 totals 16 residues. V lost 4 bases, J lost 4 bases, and 7 bases stayed unmatched. The CDR3 DNA sequence: TGTGCCATCAGTGGACAGGGTGGAAAGTATAATTCACCCCTCCACTTT. Its translation is CAISGQGGKYNSPLHF.

In the case of this clone: Relative to the germline gene, one junction end is altered; a read error may explain this. This sequence joins TRBV7-2 and TRBJ2-7; possibly TRBD1 or TRBD2 for D (5 bases each). CDR1 is SGHTA and CDR2 is FQGNSA in the germline V gene. The CDR3 sequence is 12 residues long. The CDR3 protein is CASSIPGREPYF. The CDR3 DNA reads TGTGCCAGCAGCATACCGGGGCGAGAGCCGTACTTC. The full variable domain, rest sourced from reference TRBV7-2 and TRBJ2-7, is GAGVSQSPSNKVTEKGKDVELRCDPISGHTALYWYRQSLGQGLEFLIYFQGNSAPDKSGLPSDRFSAERTGGSVSTLTIQRTQQEDSAVYLCASSIPGREPYFGPGTRLTVT.

The chain is built from TRBV25-1 and TRBJ1-3; D gene uncertain. The CDR3 is 8 amino acids. The germline V gene encodes CDR1 MGHDK and CDR2 SYGVNS. In DNA form, the CDR3 reads TGTACCGGGAACACCATATATTTT. Protein sequence: CTGNTIYF.

The chain has TRBV19 and TRBJ2-1; TRBD2 matches 10 bases. The V segment lost 4 bases and the J segment 4 bases; nucleotides outside the gene matches: 4. CDR3 length: 15 amino acids. In germline, CDR1 is LNHDA, CDR2 SQIVND (reference sequence). CDR3 sequence: CASSKTSGAYNEQFF. For the CDR3, the DNA is TGTGCCAGTAGTAAAACTAGCGGGGCTTACAATGAGCAGTTCTTC.

V and J are TRBV20-1 and TRBJ1-2, with 7 nucleotides matching TRBD1. This CDR3 contains 11 residues. Germline values: CDR1 DFQATT, CDR2 SNEGSKA (reference sequence). The DNA of the CDR3 is TGCACTCTTGACAGGGAGTATGGCTACACCTTC. Its translation is CTLDREYGYTF.

The chain recombines TRBV15 with TRBJ1-5, with TRBD1 matching over 9 bases. CDR3 length: 14 amino acids. CDR1 is LNHNV and CDR2 is YYDKDF in the germline V gene (reference sequence). V shed 5 bases, J shed 7 bases, and the junction held 6 bases outside the gene matches. CDR3 amino acids: CATSPPDRGQPQHF. DNA of the CDR3: TGTGCCACCAGCCCCCCGGACAGGGGACAGCCCCAGCATTTT.

The chain combines TRBV12-5 with TRBJ2-5, with 8 bases that match TRBD1. J gave up 5 bases and V 2 bases, and 13 bases lay outside the gene matches. Germline-derived CDR1 and CDR2 are LGHNT and FRNRAP. This CDR3 is 17 amino acids long. The CDR3 DNA reads TGTGCTAGTGGTTTGATCTTGCGTCAGGGGGCAGGGGAGACCCAGTACTTC. Translation: CASGLILRQGAGETQYF.

The J gene is TRBJ2-2, the V gene TRBV7-9; TRBD2 matches at 7 bases. CDR3 size: 15 residues. CDR1 SEHNR and CDR2 FQNEAQ come from the germline V gene (reference sequence). Trimming removed 0 bases from V and 7 bases from J; junction bases left unmatched: 5. CDR3 in amino acids: CASSLAASGYGELFF. In DNA, the CDR3 is TGTGCCAGCAGCTTAGCGGCTAGCGGATACGGGGAGCTGTTTTTT.

V and J are TRBV5-4 and TRBJ1-3, with a weak D call TRBD1 (5 bases). Trimming removed 0 bases at V and 2 bases at J, with 9 bases between. Germline-derived CDR1 and CDR2 are SGHNT and YYREEE (reference sequence). This CDR3 is built from 15 residues. CDR3 DNA: TGTGCCAGCAGCTTGGTAGGGGTCGCTGGAAACACCATATATTTT. Translating it yields CASSLVGVAGNTIYF.

This chain connects TRBV28 to TRBJ1-5; D is unresolved. Germline V lookup: CDR1 MDHEN, CDR2 SYDVKM. This CDR3 has 15 amino acids. Trimming shortened V by 4 bases and J by 3 bases, and 13 bases separated the two germline ends. CDR3 sequence reads: CASSSAGANNQPQHF. DNA of the CDR3: TGTGCCAGCAGTTCGGCAGGAGCCAACAATCAGCCCCAGCATTTT.

This chain links TRBV28 with TRBJ1-6; D uncertain. V was pared by 5 bases and J by 10 bases, with 18 bases between. The CDR3 totals 15 residues. CDR1 and CDR2 (germline): MDHEN, SYDVKM. The CDR3 DNA reads as TGTGCCAGCAGTCTTACAGCCTTCTCCTCATCACCCCTCCACTTT. Translation gives CASSLTAFSSSPLHF.

The genes are TRBV28 and TRBJ2-2; 8 nucleotides line up with TRBD1. CDR3 size: 15 residues. CDR1 MDHEN and CDR2 SYDVKM come from the germline V gene. V trimming: 5 bases; J trimming: 5 bases; junction bases outside the gene matches: 7. The CDR3 sequence is CASSPRDRRTGELFF. CDR3 sequence (DNA): TGTGCCAGCAGTCCCCGGGACAGGAGGACCGGGGAGCTGTTTTTT.

This chain links TRBV5-1 with TRBJ2-2; D call uncertain. The CDR3 has 14 amino acids. The ends were cut back, 2 bases at V and 0 bases at J, with 5 bases in the middle. The germline CDR1 and CDR2 sequences are SGHRS and YFSETQ. The CDR3 nucleotides are TGCGCCAGCAGCTTACACACGAACACCGGGGAGCTGTTTTTT. Encoded protein: CASSLHTNTGELFF. Full variable domain (rest looked up from reference TRBV5-1 and TRBJ2-2): KAGVTQTPRYLIKTRGQQVTLSCSPISGHRSVSWYQQTPGQGLQFLFEYFSETQRNKGNFPGRFSGRQFSNSRSEMNVSTLELGDSALYLCASSLHTNTGELFFGEGSRLTVL.

This clone was seen a single time. This chain uses TRBV6-5 with TRBJ1-6, with no clear D. V dropped 5 bases and J dropped 7 bases, with 12 bases sitting between them. Germline V gene lookup returns CDR1 MNHEY and CDR2 SVGAGI. This CDR3 has 14 residues. In DNA form, the CDR3 reads TGTGCCAGCAGTGAATACGGATCGAATTCACCCCTCCACTTT. Its translation is CASSEYGSNSPLHF.

Remarks on this clone: This specimen includes other DNA sequences encoding the same CDR3. The chain carries TRBV2 and TRBJ1-2, with 8 positions matching TRBD1. The CDR3 length is 15 residues. V shed 4 bases, J shed 0 bases, and the junction held 4 bases outside the gene matches. Germline CDR1 SNHLY, CDR2 FYNNEI. The CDR3 DNA is TGTGCCAGCAGTGCAGACAGGGGTTCTAACTATGGCTACACCTTC. The encoded protein is CASSADRGSNYGYTF. The variable domain in full, with the rest retrieved from reference TRBV2 and TRBJ1-2, is EPEVTQTPSHQVTQMGQEVILRCVPISNHLYFYWYRQILGQKVEFLVSFYNNEISEKSEIFDDQFSVERPDGSNFTLKIRSTKLEDSAMYFCASSADRGSNYGYTFGSGTRLTVV.

The chain recombines TRBV6-5 with TRBJ1-2; TRBD1 agrees at 8 bases. Losses at the gene ends were 2 bases for V and 7 bases for J; bases not matched to a gene: 6. Germline V CDR1 and CDR2: MNHEY, SVGAGI. This CDR3 has 14 amino acids. This chain's CDR3 is CASSYARQGTGYTF. The DNA for the CDR3 is TGTGCCAGCAGTTACGCCAGACAGGGGACTGGCTACACCTTC.

The J gene is TRBJ2-7, the V gene TRBV19, with 10 bases lining up with TRBD2. Trimming removed 7 bases from V and 2 bases from J; junction bases left unmatched: 5. Germline V gene data show CDR1 as LNHDA and CDR2 as SQIVND (reference sequence). This CDR3 is built from 14 residues. The CDR3 here is CASKGTSGAYEQYF. CDR3 in DNA: TGTGCCAGTAAGGGCACTAGCGGGGCCTACGAGCAGTACTTC. Filled out from reference TRBV19 and TRBJ2-7, the complete variable domain reads DGGITQSPKYLFRKEGQNVTLSCEQNLNHDAMYWYRQDPGQGLRLIYYSQIVNDFQKGDIAEGYSVSREKKESFPLTVTSAQKNPTAFYLCASKGTSGAYEQYFGPGTRLTVT.

V and J are TRBV19 and TRBJ2-3; D may correspond to TRBD1 or TRBD2 (5 bases each). The germline V gene has CDR1 LNHDA and CDR2 SQIVND (reference sequence). The CDR3 has 12 amino acids. Here the CDR3 reads CAVRGSTDTQYF. CDR3 DNA sequence: TGTGCTGTGAGGGGATCAACAGATACGCAGTATTTT.